One TCR beta chain is described in this entry. The entry originates in a study of CD4 and CD8 cells across lung adenocarcinoma regions. The CDR3 extends over 14 amino acids. Germline V lookup: CDR1 MNHNS, CDR2 SASEGT. Trimming shortened V by 4 bases and J by 4 bases, and 11 bases separated the two germline ends. The patients had localized lung adenocarcinoma, a non-small cell subtype. TCRdb itself ran the PCR reads through MiXCR, one entry per CDR3 protein. The table lists about 6,500 distinct CDR3 sequences, roughly 50% of them singletons. The V call is TRBV6-1, the J call TRBJ2-1, with D possibly being TRBD1 or TRBD2 (5 bases each). Sequenced input: CD4+ T cells from the center of a lung tumor. This clonotype was sampled from a female donor with lung adenocarcinoma. The CD4 and CD8 labels of this study may be unreliable. The chain's CDR3 is CASSGDGNYNEQFF. CDR3 DNA sequence: TGTGCCAGCAGTGGGGACGGGAATTACAATGAGCAGTTCTTC.